The 4 T cell receptor beta chains in this list originate from one sample, sequenced in a study of T cells after yellow fever vaccination. From the 5' RACE reads, TCRdb called clonotypes with MiXCR, one entry per CDR3 protein. The data show 500,000 to 650,000 distinct CDR3 sequences, around 17% seen once. The specimen was PBMCs, collected 4 to 5 days after the first yellow fever vaccination. These receptors were obtained from a man aged 18 to 30 who received the YFV17D yellow fever vaccine.

This clonotype was seen a few times. V and J are TRBV25-1 and TRBJ1-5, with D perhaps TRBD1 (6 bases). The CDR3 is 13 amino acids. Germline loops: CDR1 MGHDK, CDR2 SYGVNS. The V end was cut by 7 bases, the J end by 1 base, with 8 bases between. The CDR3 DNA is TGTGCCAGCACCGGGACAAGCAATCAGCCCCAGCATTTT. Translating gives CASTGTSNQPQHF.

Note on this clonotype: This may be a read error, as it is one base from a much larger clone. The V and J genes are TRBV7-9 and TRBJ2-3; D is undetermined. This CDR3 contains 12 residues. Trimming stripped 5 bases from V and 4 bases from J, with 7 bases between. Germline CDR1 reads SEHNR; CDR2 reads FQNEAQ (reference sequence). CDR3 DNA: TGTGCCAGCAGCCGCAAGTCAGATACGCAGTATTTT. Its protein product is CASSRKSDTQYF.

The table lists this clonotype with a few counts. CDR3 protein: CASIVRSEANNEQFF. The CDR3 DNA follows: TGTGCCAGCATCGTCCGCAGCGAGGCAAACAATGAGCAGTTCTTC. The chain is built from TRBV2 and TRBJ2-1; no reliable D call. V was clipped by 7 bases and J by 5 bases, with 18 bases between them. Germline CDR1 reads SNHLY; CDR2 reads FYNNEI. The CDR3 runs to 15 residues.

The chain employs TRBV11-2 and TRBJ2-1; 9 bases match TRBD2. Germline CDR1 SGHAT, CDR2 FQNNGV. Trimming removed 8 bases from V and 5 bases from J; junction bases left unmatched: 7. The CDR3 runs 14 residues. The CDR3 coding sequence is TGTGCCAGCGCAGCCCTAGCGGGGCACAATGAGCAGTTCTTC. It codes for CASAALAGHNEQFF.